This TCR beta chain is drawn from a study of PD-1 blockade in classical Hodgkin lymphoma. The CDR3 has 15 residues. V was pared by 5 bases and J by 0 bases, with 3 bases of the junction left unmatched. Looked up from germline, CDR1 is LNHDA and CDR2 is SQIVND (reference sequence). The study's findings and limits: The repertoire differences lack a defined cause, possibly disease activity or prior therapy. By C4D1, CD4+ diversity increased significantly, especially in complete responders.

Comments on this clone: Its target is unknown.

Time point indicated: cycle 4 day 1 (C4D1), after more than five weeks of nivolumab. Every single patient, without exception, relapsed after autologous stem cell transplantation, and brentuximab vedotin exposure varied. Clones were sequenced by immunoSEQ multiplex PCR, and TCRdb holds only the in-frame ones, with some missing. The table includes around 53,000 clones, about 75% detected once. The sequencing here drew on peripheral blood mononuclear cells (PBMCs), taken before the fourth cycle of nivolumab. The sequence was obtained from a human donor with classical Hodgkin lymphoma. The genes are TRBV19 and TRBJ1-5, with 8 bases fitting TRBD1. This CDR3 is CASSAGTGSNQPQHF. The DNA for the CDR3 is TGTGCCAGTAGTGCCGGGACAGGTAGCAATCAGCCCCAGCATTTT.